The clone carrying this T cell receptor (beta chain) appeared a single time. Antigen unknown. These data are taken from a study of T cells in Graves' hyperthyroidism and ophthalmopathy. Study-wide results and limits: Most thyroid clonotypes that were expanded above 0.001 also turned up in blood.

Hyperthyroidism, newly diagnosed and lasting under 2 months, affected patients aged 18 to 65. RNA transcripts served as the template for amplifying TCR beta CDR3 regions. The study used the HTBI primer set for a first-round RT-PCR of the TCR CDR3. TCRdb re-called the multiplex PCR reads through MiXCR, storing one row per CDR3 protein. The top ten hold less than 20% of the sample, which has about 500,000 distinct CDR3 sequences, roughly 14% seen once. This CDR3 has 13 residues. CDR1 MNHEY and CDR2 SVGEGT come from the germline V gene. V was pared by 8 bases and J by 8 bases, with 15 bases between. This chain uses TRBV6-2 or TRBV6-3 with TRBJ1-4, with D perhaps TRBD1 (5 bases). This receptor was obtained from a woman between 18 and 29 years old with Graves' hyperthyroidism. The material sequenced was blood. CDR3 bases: TGTGCCAGCCTCCGGGGGGGGGAGGAAAAACTGTTTTTT. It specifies CASLRGGEEKLFF.